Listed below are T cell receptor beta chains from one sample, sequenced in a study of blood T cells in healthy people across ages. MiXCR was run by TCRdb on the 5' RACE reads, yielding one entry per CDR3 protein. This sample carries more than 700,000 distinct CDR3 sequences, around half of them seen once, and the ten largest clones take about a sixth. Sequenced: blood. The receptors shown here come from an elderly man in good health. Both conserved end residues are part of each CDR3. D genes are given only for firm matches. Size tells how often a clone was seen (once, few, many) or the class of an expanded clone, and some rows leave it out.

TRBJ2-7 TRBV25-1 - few TGTGCCAGCAGAGCTAGCGCCGACCCGTACGAGCAGTACTTC CASRASADPYEQYF
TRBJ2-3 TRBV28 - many TGTGCCAGCAGTTTGCAGAGCACAGATACGCAGTATTTT CASSLQSTDTQYF
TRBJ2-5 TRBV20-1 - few TGCAGTGCTAGGGGGGGCGCTCCTGAGGAGGAGACCCAGTACTTC CSARGGAPEEETQYF
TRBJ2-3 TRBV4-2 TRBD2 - TGTGCCAGCAGCCAAGATGGGTCAGCGGGAGGGCGGGGAGATACGCAGTATTTT CASSQDGSAGGRGDTQYF
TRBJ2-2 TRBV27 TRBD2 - TGTGCCAGCAGTAAAACTAGCGGGGTCCCCGGGGAGCTGTTTTTT CASSKTSGVPGELFF
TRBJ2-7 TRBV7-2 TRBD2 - TGTGCCAGCAGCTTAGTGGCTAGCGGCCTTTCCTACGAGCAGTACTTC CASSLVASGLSYEQYF
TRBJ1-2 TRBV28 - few TGTGCCAGCAGTTTGAACGGCTATGGCTACACCTTC CASSLNGYGYTF
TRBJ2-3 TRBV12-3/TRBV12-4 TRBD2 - TGTGCCAGCAGCCATGGACTAGCGGGGGGGCCGGGTACGCAGTATTTT CASSHGLAGGPGTQYF
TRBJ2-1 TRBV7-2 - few TGTGCCAGCAGCCCCATTGGGGATGAGCAGTTCTTC CASSPIGDEQFF
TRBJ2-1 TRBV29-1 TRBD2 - TGCAGCGTTGAACGGGTAGCGGGAGTTAATGAGCAGTTCTTC CSVERVAGVNEQFF
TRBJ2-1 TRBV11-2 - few TGTGCCAGCAGCTCCCCCGACCGGGGTAACAATGAGCAGTTCTTC CASSSPDRGNNEQFF
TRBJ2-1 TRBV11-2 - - TGTGCCAGCAGATCGCTTCGGGGATACAATGAGCAGTTCTTC CASRSLRGYNEQFF
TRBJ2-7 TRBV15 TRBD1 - TGTGCCACCAGCAAAAACACAGGGGAGCGCGAGCAGTACTTC CATSKNTGEREQYF
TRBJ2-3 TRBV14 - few TGTGCCAGCAGCCAAGAGTACAGCAGGGCCCCAGATACGCAGTATTTT CASSQEYSRAPDTQYF
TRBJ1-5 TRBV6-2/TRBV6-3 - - TGTGCCAGCAGTTACGAAGGGGTAAGCAATCAGCCCCAGCATTTT CASSYEGVSNQPQHF
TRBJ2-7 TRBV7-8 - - TGTGCCAGCAGCTTTTCACCCGCTGTCTTGGAGCAGTACTTC CASSFSPAVLEQYF
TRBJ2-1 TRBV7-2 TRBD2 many TGTGCCAGCAGCTTACCCCCCGGGACTAGCGGGGGGGCCATTAGAAATGAGCAGTTCTTC CASSLPPGTSGGAIRNEQFF
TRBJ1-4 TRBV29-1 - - TGCAGCGTTGTGGAGAATGAAAAACTGTTTTTT CSVVENEKLFF
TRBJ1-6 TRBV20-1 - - TGCAGTGCTAGAGGGGACACAAATAATTCACCCCTCCACTTT CSARGDTNNSPLHF
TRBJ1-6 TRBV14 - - TGTGCCAGCAGCCAACTTGATGCTTCACCCCTCCACTTT CASSQLDASPLHF
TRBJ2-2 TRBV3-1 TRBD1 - TGTGCCAGCAGCCGAGGACAGGGTTTGACCGGGGAGCTGTTTTTT CASSRGQGLTGELFF
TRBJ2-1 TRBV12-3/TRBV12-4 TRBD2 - TGTGCCAGCAGTTCCGTACGTCTGGATGGCGGGAGGGCCCGTGAGCAGTTCTTC CASSSVRLDGGRAREQFF
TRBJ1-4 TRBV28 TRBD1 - TGTGCCAGCAGAGCCCAGGGGGCAACTAATGAAAAACTGTTTTTT CASRAQGATNEKLFF
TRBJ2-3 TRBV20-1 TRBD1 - TGCAGTGCTCCCGACAGGGTGAGCACAGATACGCAGTATTTT CSAPDRVSTDTQYF
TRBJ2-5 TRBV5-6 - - TGTGCCAGCAGCTTGTATAGGACGGAGACCCAGTACTTC CASSLYRTETQYF
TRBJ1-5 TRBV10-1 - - TGCGCCAGCAGTGAGTGGGGGCCGGGGTATAGCAATCAGCCCCAGCATTTT CASSEWGPGYSNQPQHF